The present T cell receptor beta chain was sequenced within a study of T-cell reconstitution after alpha-beta-depleted transplantation in children. TCRbeta library preparation incorporated unique molecular identifiers. TCRdb recomputed calls from the PCR reads with MiXCR, one row per CDR3 protein. The sample lists 250,000 to 350,000 distinct CDR3 sequences; 9.5% to 10% were seen once. This clonotype occurred a few times. Germline V CDR1 and CDR2: SGHTA, FQGNSA. Trimming took 2 bases from V and 2 from J, leaving 6 bases between them. The CDR3 is made up of 13 amino acids. This TCR was sampled from a human donor who donated a stem cell graft to a child with SCID. The V gene is TRBV7-2, the J gene TRBJ1-2; D is perhaps TRBD1 (5 bases). The sequencing used PBMCs from the stem cell graft donor, collected from the stem cell graft. This chain's CDR3 is CASSLRQNYGYTF. CDR3 sequence (DNA): TGTGCCAGCAGCTTAAGACAGAACTATGGCTACACCTTC.